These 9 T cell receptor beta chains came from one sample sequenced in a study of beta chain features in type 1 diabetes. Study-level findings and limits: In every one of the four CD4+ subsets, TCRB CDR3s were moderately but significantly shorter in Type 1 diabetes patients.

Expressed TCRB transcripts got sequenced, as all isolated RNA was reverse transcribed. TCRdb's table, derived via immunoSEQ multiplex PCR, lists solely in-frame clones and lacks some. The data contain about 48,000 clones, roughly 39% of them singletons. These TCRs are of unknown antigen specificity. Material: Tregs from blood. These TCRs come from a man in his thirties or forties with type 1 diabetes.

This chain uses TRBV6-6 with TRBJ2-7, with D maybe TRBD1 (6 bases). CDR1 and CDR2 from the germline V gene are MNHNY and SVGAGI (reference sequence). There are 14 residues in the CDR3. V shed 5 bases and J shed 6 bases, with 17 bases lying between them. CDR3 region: CASSTLQGAAEQYF. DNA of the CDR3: TGTGCCAGCAGTACCCTACAGGGAGCGGCCGAGCAGTACTTC.

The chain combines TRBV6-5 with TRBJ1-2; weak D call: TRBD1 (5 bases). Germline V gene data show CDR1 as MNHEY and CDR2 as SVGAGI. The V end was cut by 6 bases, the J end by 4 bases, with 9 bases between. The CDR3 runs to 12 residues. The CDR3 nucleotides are TGTGCCAGCAGCACCGGGGGCTATGGCTACACCTTC. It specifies CASSTGGYGYTF.

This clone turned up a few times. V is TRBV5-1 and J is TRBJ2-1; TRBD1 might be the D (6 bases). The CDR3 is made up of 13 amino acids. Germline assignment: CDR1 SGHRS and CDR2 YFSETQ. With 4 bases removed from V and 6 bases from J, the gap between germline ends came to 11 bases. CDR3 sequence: CASSPNRVNEQFF. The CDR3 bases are TGCGCCAGCAGCCCTAACAGGGTCAATGAGCAGTTCTTC.

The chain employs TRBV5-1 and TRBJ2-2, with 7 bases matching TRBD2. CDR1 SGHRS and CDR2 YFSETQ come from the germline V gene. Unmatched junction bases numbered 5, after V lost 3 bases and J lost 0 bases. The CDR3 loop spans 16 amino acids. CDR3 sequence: CASSWSGTANTGELFF. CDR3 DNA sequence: TGCGCCAGCAGCTGGAGCGGGACTGCGAACACCGGGGAGCTGTTTTTT. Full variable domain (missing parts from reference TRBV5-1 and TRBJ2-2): KAGVTQTPRYLIKTRGQQVTLSCSPISGHRSVSWYQQTPGQGLQFLFEYFSETQRNKGNFPGRFSGRQFSNSRSEMNVSTLELGDSALYLCASSWSGTANTGELFFGEGSRLTVL.

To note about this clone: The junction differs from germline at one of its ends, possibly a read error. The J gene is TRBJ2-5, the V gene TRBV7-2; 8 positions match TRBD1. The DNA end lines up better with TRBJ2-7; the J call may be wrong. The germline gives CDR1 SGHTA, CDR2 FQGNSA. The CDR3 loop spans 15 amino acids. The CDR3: CASSLGQGAIYEQYF. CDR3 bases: TGTGCCAGCAGTTTAGGACAGGGCGCTATCTACGAGCAGTACTTC.

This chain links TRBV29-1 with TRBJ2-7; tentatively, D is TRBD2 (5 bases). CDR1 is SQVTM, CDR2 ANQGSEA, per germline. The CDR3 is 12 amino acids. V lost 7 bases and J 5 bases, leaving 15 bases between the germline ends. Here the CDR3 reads CSAARGSHEQYF. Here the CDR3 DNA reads TGCAGCGCCGCCCGGGGTTCCCACGAGCAGTACTTC.

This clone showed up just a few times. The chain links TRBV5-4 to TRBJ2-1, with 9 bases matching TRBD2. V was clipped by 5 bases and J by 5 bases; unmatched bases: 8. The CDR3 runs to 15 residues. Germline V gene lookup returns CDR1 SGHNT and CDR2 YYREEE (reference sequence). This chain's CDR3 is CASSPATSGHNEQFF. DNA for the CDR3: TGTGCCAGCAGTCCCGCAACTAGCGGGCACAATGAGCAGTTCTTC. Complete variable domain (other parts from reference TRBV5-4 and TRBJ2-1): ETGVTQSPTHLIKTRGQQVTLRCSSQSGHNTVSWYQQALGQGPQFIFQYYREEENGRGNFPPRFSGLQFPNYSSELNVNALELDDSALYLCASSPATSGHNEQFFGPGTRLTVL.

The CDR3 sequence is CASSLGQSINNEQFF. CDR3 DNA sequence: TGTGCCAGCAGCTTAGGACAGAGCATAAACAATGAGCAGTTCTTC. This chain uses TRBV7-2 with TRBJ2-1; D is possibly TRBD1 (5 bases). This CDR3 contains 15 residues. Germline V gene sequence: CDR1 SGHTA, CDR2 FQGNSA. Trimming took off 1 base at V and 5 bases at J, with 12 bases between the two ends.

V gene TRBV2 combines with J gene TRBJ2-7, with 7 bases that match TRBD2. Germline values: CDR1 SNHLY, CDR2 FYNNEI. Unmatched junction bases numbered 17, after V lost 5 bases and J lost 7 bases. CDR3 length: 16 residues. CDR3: CASSSQSGGGPYEQYF. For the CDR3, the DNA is TGTGCCAGCAGTTCCCAGAGTGGGGGAGGGCCATATGAGCAGTACTTC.